The clone carrying this TCR beta chain appeared a few times. This specimen comes from a study of OX40 agonist ivuxolimab in advanced cancers. The CDR3 loop spans 22 amino acids. Losses at the gene ends were 0 bases for V and 0 bases for J; bases not matched to a gene: 21. The germline CDR1 and CDR2 sequences are ENHRY and SYGVKD. Method: immunoSEQ multiplex PCR; TCRdb's copy keeps in-frame clones and lacks some. The sample includes about 38,000 clones, 60% to 80% seen only once; the top ten take roughly a fifth. Material: CD4+ or CD8+ T cells sorted from blood, obtained in a trial of the OX40 agonist ivuxolimab. The chain joins TRBV10-3 to TRBJ2-3, with 7 nucleotides matching TRBD2. The TCR originated in an adult with an advanced solid tumor such as melanoma, head and neck, liver or kidney cancer. CDR3 DNA: TGTGCCATCAGTGAGTCGAGGCTAGCGGAGCCGGCGGGATTAGCTAGCACAGATACGCAGTATTTT. It is translated as CAISESRLAEPAGLASTDTQYF.